Following are 22 T cell receptor beta chains from one sample sequenced in a study of response to subunit inactivated influenza vaccine. TCRdb analysed the RT-PCR reads with MiXCR anew, one entry per CDR3 protein. The sample contains some 800,000 distinct CDR3 sequences, roughly 20% of which appear only once. The material was PBMCs from blood, obtained more than 4 days after vaccination. The source of these receptors is a man aged 50-60 years who received an inactivated influenza vaccine.

V is TRBV28 and J is TRBJ2-7, with a weak D call TRBD2 (5 bases). CDR3 length equals 14 residues. In germline, CDR1 is MDHEN, CDR2 SYDVKM. CDR3 protein: CASSVGSMSYEQYF. The CDR3, as DNA: TGTGCTTCGTCAGTGGGGAGCATGTCCTACGAGCAGTACTTC.

This clonotype was observed a few times. The rearrangement uses TRBV12-3 or TRBV12-4 and TRBJ1-5; D perhaps matches TRBD1 (5 bases). Trimming cost V 3 bases and J 6 bases, with 15 bases left between them. The CDR3 consists of 15 residues. The CDR3 loop is CASSFGQGGRQPQHF. Here the CDR3 DNA reads TGTGCCAGCAGTTTCGGACAAGGAGGGCGTCAGCCCCAGCATTTT.

V usage is TRBV24-1 and J usage is TRBJ2-5; D is perhaps TRBD2 (7 bases). The CDR3 consists of 14 residues. Per the germline V gene, CDR1 is KGHDR and CDR2 is SFDVKD. Trimming shortened V by 6 bases and J by 7 bases, and 17 bases separated the two germline ends. The CDR3 DNA reads TGTGCCACCAGTACGGGGGGCGGTTCAGGGACCCAGTACTTC. This translates into CATSTGGGSGTQYF.

This clonotype was recorded many times. This chain connects TRBV12-3 or TRBV12-4 to TRBJ2-1; 8 bases map to TRBD2. CDR3 size: 16 residues. V trimming: 6 bases; J trimming: 3 bases; junction bases outside the gene matches: 10. CDR3 residues: CASRTSRSGSYNEQFF. The CDR3 DNA is TGTGCCAGCAGGACGTCTAGGAGCGGGAGCTACAATGAGCAGTTCTTC.

The rearrangement links TRBV11-1 to TRBJ2-1; 11 nucleotides align to TRBD1. Trimming removed 10 bases from V and 4 bases from J; junction bases left unmatched: 3. Germline V lookup: CDR1 SGHAT, CDR2 FQDESV (reference sequence). The CDR3 has 13 amino acids. The CDR3 nucleotides are TGTGCCACCGGGACAGGGGGTTACAATGAGCAGTTCTTC. The encoded protein is CATGTGGYNEQFF.

The rearrangement uses TRBV12-3 or TRBV12-4 and TRBJ1-2, with no clear D. The V end was cut by 2 bases, the J end by 3 bases, with 10 bases between. The CDR3 extends over 14 amino acids. The CDR3 region has the DNA TGTGCCAGCAGTTTAAAGTTTAGGGACTATGGCTACACCTTC. Its protein product is CASSLKFRDYGYTF.

This clonotype was recorded at least ten times. V usage is TRBV20-1 and J usage is TRBJ2-1; 9 positions match TRBD2. Germline CDR1 and CDR2: DFQATT and SNEGSKA (reference sequence). Trimming at V came to 2 bases and at J to 5 bases, leaving 7 bases not matched to a gene. This CDR3 is built from 15 residues. The CDR3 DNA reads as TGCAGTGCTAGATCTCACAGCGGGAGGAACAATGAGCAGTTCTTC. Amino acids: CSARSHSGRNNEQFF.

The chain carries TRBV19 and TRBJ2-1; TRBD2 aligns across 9 bases. This CDR3 is built from 14 residues. V was pared by 6 bases and J by 5 bases, with 5 bases of the junction left unmatched. Germline V lookup: CDR1 LNHDA, CDR2 SQIVND (reference sequence). The CDR3 loop is CASRALAGNNEQFF. CDR3 sequence (DNA): TGTGCCAGTAGGGCACTAGCGGGTAACAATGAGCAGTTCTTC.

The chain combines TRBV20-1 with TRBJ2-5; 9 bases fit TRBD1. The CDR3 sequence is 16 residues long. CDR1 DFQATT and CDR2 SNEGSKA come from the germline V gene (reference sequence). V was pared by 6 bases and J by 4 bases, with 15 bases of the junction left unmatched. The CDR3 loop is CSATSTGTGYGETQYF. The CDR3 DNA reads TGCAGTGCCACCTCCACCGGGACAGGGTACGGAGAGACCCAGTACTTC.

This clonotype was counted between two and nine times. The chain recombines TRBV6-5 with TRBJ2-7; D is perhaps TRBD1 (5 bases). The CDR3 consists of 16 residues. V dropped 0 bases and J dropped 2 bases, with 14 bases sitting between them. Looked up from germline, CDR1 is MNHEY and CDR2 is SVGAGI. This CDR3 is CASSYSITRAAYEQYF. In nucleotides, the CDR3 is TGTGCCAGCAGTTACTCGATTACCAGGGCCGCCTACGAGCAGTACTTC.

The genes are TRBV7-2 and TRBJ2-7; TRBD1 matches 7 bases. Per germline, CDR1 SGHTA and CDR2 FQGNSA. J gave up 5 bases and V 3 bases, and 4 bases lay outside the gene matches. The CDR3 consists of 13 residues. The CDR3 bases are TGTGCCAGCAGCTTTGACAGGGTCAACGAGCAGTACTTC. This codes for CASSFDRVNEQYF.

This clonotype has a handful of counts. The gene calls are TRBV7-2 and TRBJ2-5; 8 positions agree with TRBD2. The V and J ends lost 2 bases and 1 base, in that order; junction bases with no gene match: 6. CDR3 length: 16 amino acids. Germline V gene lookup returns CDR1 SGHTA and CDR2 FQGNSA. The CDR3 bases are TGTGCCAGCAGCTTATGGCGGGGGGCAGGCCAAGAGACCCAGTACTTC. Protein sequence: CASSLWRGAGQETQYF.

The chain couples TRBV9 to TRBJ2-1; possibly TRBD2 for D (5 bases). The CDR3 runs to 16 residues. Germline V CDR1 and CDR2: SGDLS, YYNGEE. The V and J ends lost 1 base and 0 bases respectively, with 11 bases between them. The DNA of the CDR3 is TGTGCCAGCAGCGTACTAGCACCGAGCTCCTACAATGAGCAGTTCTTC. Translating it yields CASSVLAPSSYNEQFF.

At least ten counts were recorded for this clonotype. This chain links TRBV25-1 with TRBJ1-4, with 7 bases fitting TRBD1. This CDR3 contains 13 residues. The V segment lost 2 bases and the J segment 7 bases; nucleotides outside the gene matches: 1. Germline V gene data show CDR1 as MGHDK and CDR2 as SYGVNS. This CDR3 is CASSEQGVEKLFF. The CDR3 DNA reads as TGTGCCAGCAGTGAACAGGGGGTTGAAAAACTGTTTTTT.

The V gene is TRBV3-1, the J gene TRBJ2-1, with D unresolved. Trimming cost V 0 bases and J 4 bases, with 10 bases left between them. From germline, CDR1 is LGHDT and CDR2 YNNKEL (reference sequence). This CDR3 is 15 amino acids long. CDR3 sequence (DNA): TGTGCCAGCAGCCAAGATGCTGGGAAATACAATGAGCAGTTCTTC. As protein: CASSQDAGKYNEQFF.

The J gene is TRBJ2-1, the V gene TRBV6-5, with D tentatively TRBD1 or TRBD2 (5 bases each). CDR3 size: 13 residues. V was trimmed by 2 bases and J by 14 bases, leaving 16 bases between them. Germline CDR1 and CDR2: MNHEY and SVGAGI. For the CDR3, the DNA is TGTGCCAGCAGTTACGCCCGTTTACAGGAGGAGTTCTTC. This sequence encodes CASSYARLQEEFF.

The chain links TRBV18 to TRBJ2-3; D not certain. In germline, CDR1 is KGHSH, CDR2 LQKENI. V was cut by 2 bases and J by 2 bases, with 11 bases left in between. The CDR3 spans 15 residues. CDR3 bases: TGTGCCAGCTCACCATCCCCAGCACCCACAGATACGCAGTATTTT. Translating it yields CASSPSPAPTDTQYF.

This chain joins TRBV27 and TRBJ2-2, with 14 bases lining up with TRBD2. CDR1 MNHEY and CDR2 SMNVEV come from the germline V gene (reference sequence). After removal of 6 bases from V and 7 bases from J, the junction contained 4 bases not matched to a gene. The CDR3 extends over 15 amino acids. The CDR3 sequence is CASRPGLAGDGELFF. CDR3 DNA sequence: TGTGCCAGCAGGCCGGGACTAGCGGGAGACGGGGAGCTGTTTTTT.

This clonotype was counted between two and nine times. The rearrangement joins TRBV15 to TRBJ2-1; 7 bases match TRBD2. This CDR3 contains 16 residues. J gave up 3 bases and V 2 bases, and 7 bases lay outside the gene matches. Germline V CDR1 and CDR2: LNHNV, YYDKDF (reference sequence). The CDR3 spells CATSRLLADNYNEQFF. CDR3 sequence (DNA): TGTGCCACCAGCAGACTCCTAGCGGATAACTACAATGAGCAGTTCTTC.

This clonotype occurred a few times. The rearrangement joins TRBV4-3 to TRBJ2-2; D not certain. Germline CDR1 reads LGHNA; CDR2 reads YSLEER. There are 15 residues in the CDR3. With 0 bases removed from V and 6 bases from J, the gap between germline ends came to 11 bases. The CDR3: CASSQELPGSGELFF. CDR3 nucleotides: TGCGCCAGCAGCCAAGAGCTTCCCGGGTCCGGGGAGCTGTTTTTT.

The chain is built from TRBV5-1 and TRBJ1-6, with 8 bases matching TRBD1. This CDR3 is built from 14 residues. From germline, CDR1 is SGHRS and CDR2 YFSETQ. V lost 5 bases to trimming and J lost 7 bases; unmatched junction nucleotides: 5. CDR3 DNA sequence: TGCGCCAGCAGACCGGGACAGGAGAATTCACCCCTCCACTTT. This codes for CASRPGQENSPLHF.

This clonotype has only a few counts. The genes are TRBV12-3 or TRBV12-4 and TRBJ2-2; weak D call: TRBD2 (7 bases). Trimming took off 10 bases at V and 6 bases at J, with 15 bases between the two ends. There are 13 residues in the CDR3. CDR3 protein: CATRKGGSGELFF. CDR3 in DNA: TGTGCCACCCGAAAGGGGGGGTCCGGGGAGCTGTTTTTT.